The 27 T cell receptor beta chains listed next were all sequenced from one sample in a study of beta chain features in type 1 diabetes. Expressed TCRB transcripts were sequenced, since all the RNA that had been isolated was reverse transcribed. Profiling relied on immunoSEQ multiplex PCR, and the TCRdb table lists in-frame clones only, not all of them. The sample lists under 400,000 clones; approximately 15% were seen once. Sequenced material: central memory CD4+ T cells from blood. The receptor set was obtained from a man aged 25 to 45 in good health.

This clone has only a few counts. The rearrangement joins TRBV7-2 to TRBJ2-3, with a tentative D call TRBD2 (6 bases). CDR3 length: 14 residues. V was shortened by 5 bases and J by 4 bases, with 13 bases between the two germline ends. Germline V CDR1 and CDR2: SGHTA, FQGNSA. The CDR3 loop is CASSLGTPADTQYF. Written as DNA, the CDR3 is TGTGCCAGCAGCCTTGGGACTCCCGCAGATACGCAGTATTTT.

The rearrangement joins TRBV6-5 to TRBJ1-1; no definite D call. Per the germline V gene, CDR1 is MNHEY and CDR2 is SVGAGI. CDR3 length equals 14 residues. The V end was cut by 2 bases, the J end by 1 base, with 8 bases between. The CDR3 bases are TGTGCCAGCAGTTACGAGTACAAGAACACTGAAGCTTTCTTT. Its protein product is CASSYEYKNTEAFF.

The chain is built from TRBV28 and TRBJ2-5; 7 bases map to TRBD2. The CDR3 has 14 residues. V shed 2 bases and J 5 bases; nucleotides not matched to a gene: 5. Germline CDR1 is MDHEN and CDR2 is SYDVKM. Here the CDR3 DNA reads TGTGCCAGCAGTTTAAGGCGGGAGTTTGAGACCCAGTACTTC. Translation: CASSLRREFETQYF.

The table lists this clone with a few counts. The rearrangement joins TRBV6-1 to TRBJ1-5; D might be TRBD1 (6 bases). CDR1 MNHNS and CDR2 SASEGT come from the germline V gene. Trimming removed 7 bases at V and 5 bases at J, with 15 bases between. CDR3 length: 14 amino acids. The DNA of the CDR3 is TGTGCCAGCACCGAAGGGGGGGGATATCAGCCCCAGCATTTT. As protein: CASTEGGGYQPQHF.

This clone has just a few counts. V and J are TRBV5-6 and TRBJ2-1; 11 nucleotides align to TRBD2. This CDR3 region has 14 residues. In germline, CDR1 is SGHDT, CDR2 YYEEEE. After removal of 5 bases from V and 10 bases from J, the junction contained 8 bases not matched to a gene. CDR3 protein: CASRPSGRSYEQFF. CDR3 DNA: TGTGCCAGCAGACCTAGCGGGAGGTCGTACGAGCAGTTCTTC.

The V call is TRBV29-1, the J call TRBJ1-1, with 7 bases identical to TRBD1. CDR1 and CDR2 from the germline V gene are SQVTM and ANQGSEA. After removal of 4 bases from V and 3 bases from J, the junction contained 8 bases not matched to a gene. CDR3 length: 14 residues. The CDR3 reads CSVVPGTAYTEAFF. CDR3 nucleotides: TGCAGCGTTGTCCCCGGGACAGCTTACACTGAAGCTTTCTTT.

The chain combines TRBV19 with TRBJ1-2; 7 nucleotides match TRBD1. The V gene's germline CDR1 is LNHDA and CDR2 SQIVND (reference sequence). V trimming: 3 bases; J trimming: 4 bases; junction bases outside the gene matches: 8. The CDR3 contains 15 residues. CDR3: CASSMDRRSTYGYTF. CDR3 sequence (DNA): TGTGCCAGTAGTATGGACAGGCGCTCAACCTATGGCTACACCTTC.

This sequence joins TRBV7-9 and TRBJ1-6; D is ambiguous. Germline V gives CDR1 SEHNR, CDR2 FQNEAQ (reference sequence). V dropped 1 base and J dropped 11 bases, with 12 bases sitting between them. This CDR3 comprises 14 residues. This chain's CDR3 is CASSLEGPKAPLHF. CDR3 sequence (DNA): TGTGCCAGCAGCTTAGAGGGCCCCAAGGCACCCCTCCACTTT.

This clone was seen only a few times. The chain uses TRBV7-9 and TRBJ2-3, with D unclear. The germline V gene has CDR1 SEHNR and CDR2 FQNEAQ (reference sequence). V lost 7 bases to trimming and J lost 3 bases, with 11 bases between them. The CDR3 contains 13 residues. In nucleotides, the CDR3 is TGTGCCAGCACCCTAGTTGGTACAGATACGCAGTATTTT. Its protein product is CASTLVGTDTQYF.

The chain couples TRBV6-5 to TRBJ1-6; possible D gene TRBD1, 6 bases. V shed 2 bases and J shed 5 bases, with 10 bases lying between them. The CDR3 spans 15 residues. CDR1 is MNHEY, CDR2 SVGAGI, per germline. The CDR3 nucleotides read TGTGCCAGCAGTTACGAGGGGGACAATAATTCACCCCTCCACTTT. Translated: CASSYEGDNNSPLHF.

This clone has only a few counts. The rearrangement uses TRBV4-3 and TRBJ1-5; D might be TRBD1 (5 bases). The V end lost 0 bases, the J end lost 2 bases, and 11 bases lay between the germline ends. Germline V gene lookup returns CDR1 LGHNA and CDR2 YSLEER. The CDR3 totals 16 residues. The CDR3 reads CASSQDLQGRNQPQHF. DNA for the CDR3: TGCGCCAGCAGCCAAGATTTGCAGGGTCGCAATCAGCCCCAGCATTTT.

This clone was recorded a few times. The gene calls are TRBV7-9 and TRBJ1-2, with 7 bases lining up with TRBD1. The CDR3 is 15 amino acids. The ends lost 5 bases at V and 2 bases at J; junction bases unmatched: 8. The germline V gene encodes CDR1 SEHNR and CDR2 FQNEAQ (reference sequence). CDR3 protein: CASSPIGQANYGYTF. The DNA of the CDR3 is TGTGCCAGCAGCCCCATAGGACAGGCGAACTATGGCTACACCTTC. Full variable domain (missing parts from reference TRBV7-9 and TRBJ1-2): DTGVSQNPRHKITKRGQNVTFRCDPISEHNRLYWYRQTLGQGPEFLTYFQNEAQLEKSRLLSDRFSAERPKGSFSTLEIQRTEQGDSAMYLCASSPIGQANYGYTFGSGTRLTVV.

The chain couples TRBV5-4 to TRBJ2-3, with D tentatively TRBD1 or TRBD2 (5 bases each). The CDR3 totals 15 residues. V was trimmed by 1 base and J by 5 bases, leaving 14 bases between them. Per the germline V gene, CDR1 is SGHNT and CDR2 is YYREEE (reference sequence). In DNA, the CDR3 is TGTGCCAGCAGCTTGAGGGGCAACGGGGAAGATACGCAGTATTTT. Protein sequence: CASSLRGNGEDTQYF.

This chain joins TRBV27 and TRBJ2-3; 10 nucleotides match TRBD2. The CDR3 is made up of 14 amino acids. V gave up 5 bases and J gave up 8 bases; unmatched junction bases: 7. Germline CDR1 and CDR2: MNHEY and SMNVEV (reference sequence). The CDR3 reads CASSASGGHGTQYF. The DNA of the CDR3 is TGTGCCAGCAGTGCTAGCGGGGGTCATGGTACGCAGTATTTT.

CDR3 region: CASSRKKNTEAFF. CDR3 sequence (DNA): TGTGCCAGTAGTAGAAAGAAGAACACTGAAGCTTTCTTT. V gene TRBV19 combines with J gene TRBJ1-1; D is unresolved. Per germline, CDR1 LNHDA and CDR2 SQIVND (reference sequence). Deletions cut 4 bases from V and 1 base from J, with 7 bases between. The CDR3 extends over 13 amino acids.

The sample holds a few counts of this clone. This chain connects TRBV6-5 to TRBJ2-1; D might be TRBD1 or TRBD2, each matching 5 bases. The length of the CDR3 is 14 residues. Per germline, CDR1 MNHEY and CDR2 SVGAGI. The V end was cut by 0 bases, the J end by 7 bases, with 10 bases between. CDR3 amino acids: CASSYSTGRNEQFF. The CDR3 bases are TGTGCCAGCAGTTACTCAACGGGACGTAATGAGCAGTTCTTC.

In this sample, this clone turned up a few times. The same CDR3 is also encoded by other DNA sequences in this sample. This chain links TRBV2 with TRBJ2-4; D uncertain. The germline V gene has CDR1 SNHLY and CDR2 FYNNEI. The length of the CDR3 is 14 residues. V lost 3 bases and J lost 0, with 6 bases in between. CDR3 region: CASSEELAKNIQYF. The DNA for the CDR3 is TGTGCCAGCAGTGAGGAGCTAGCCAAAAACATTCAGTACTTC.

The sample holds many counts of this clone. The gene calls are TRBV9 and TRBJ1-1; the D gene is possibly TRBD1 (6 bases). The V gene lost 0 bases and the J gene lost 3 bases, with 9 bases spanning the gap. The CDR3 runs to 14 residues. In germline, CDR1 is SGDLS, CDR2 YYNGEE. The CDR3 is CASSVGNRDTEAFF. DNA for the CDR3: TGTGCCAGCAGCGTAGGAAACAGGGACACTGAAGCTTTCTTT.

The chain carries TRBV19 and TRBJ1-5; 10 bases map to TRBD1. J was trimmed by 7 bases and V by 10 bases; bases with no gene match: 7. The CDR3 has 13 residues. Germline assignment: CDR1 LNHDA and CDR2 SQIVND (reference sequence). CDR3 DNA sequence: TGTGCCACCTCAGACAGGGGGCCGCAGCCCCAGCATTTT. It is translated as CATSDRGPQPQHF.

This clone showed up many times. The genes are TRBV4-3 and TRBJ2-2; no reliable D call. With 4 bases removed from V and 1 base from J, the gap between germline ends came to 4 bases. This CDR3 spans 13 amino acids. Germline-derived CDR1 and CDR2 are LGHNA and YSLEER. The CDR3 coding sequence is TGCGCCAGCAGCCCGTTGAACACCGGGGAGCTGTTTTTT. It specifies CASSPLNTGELFF.

This sequence joins TRBV6-6 and TRBJ2-7, with a possible D match to TRBD2 (6 bases). Germline values: CDR1 MNHNY, CDR2 SVGAGI (reference sequence). The CDR3 consists of 12 residues. V was clipped by 2 bases and J by 7 bases, with 9 bases between them. CDR3 sequence: CASSYPAGEQYF. As DNA, the CDR3 is TGTGCCAGCAGTTACCCCGCGGGGGAGCAGTACTTC.

V and J are TRBV11-2 and TRBJ2-7, with 7 nucleotides matching TRBD2. This CDR3 has 12 residues. After removal of 6 bases from V and 3 bases from J, the junction contained 2 bases not matched to a gene. Germline V gene sequence: CDR1 SGHAT, CDR2 FQNNGV. The CDR3 DNA reads TGTGCCAGCAGGGGGGGGTACTACGAGCAGTACTTC. It yields the protein CASRGGYYEQYF. The full variable domain, rest sourced from reference TRBV11-2 and TRBJ2-7, is EAGVAQSPRYKIIEKRQSVAFWCNPISGHATLYWYQQILGQGPKLLIQFQNNGVVDDSQLPKDRFSAERLKGVDSTLKIQPAKLEDSAVYLCASRGGYYEQYFGPGTRLTVT.

Only a few counts were recorded for this clone. This same CDR3 is encoded by further DNA sequences in the sample. This chain connects TRBV19 to TRBJ2-5; no firm D call. Germline assignment: CDR1 LNHDA and CDR2 SQIVND (reference sequence). This CDR3 is built from 11 residues. V was cut by 6 bases and J by 5 bases, with 7 bases left in between. The CDR3 is CASSSRETQYF. CDR3 bases: TGTGCCAGTAGCTCCCGGGAGACCCAGTACTTC.

The chain joins TRBV6-6 to TRBJ2-7, with TRBD2 matching 9 bases. Germline loops: CDR1 MNHNY, CDR2 SVGAGI (reference sequence). J was trimmed by 3 bases and V by 5 bases; bases with no gene match: 8. The CDR3 sequence is 15 residues long. The CDR3 nucleotides are TGTGCCAGCAGTCCCGTAGCGGGGGCGATCTACGAGCAGTACTTC. This translates into CASSPVAGAIYEQYF.

The CDR3 nucleotides read TGTGCCAGCAGCTTCACTCGACTAGCGGGGGGACTCAGAGAGACCCAGTACTTC. This encodes CASSFTRLAGGLRETQYF. The chain combines TRBV9 with TRBJ2-5; TRBD2 aligns across 13 bases. The CDR3 spans 18 residues. Trimming cost V 4 bases and J 4 bases; bases outside gene matches: 13. CDR1 and CDR2 (germline): SGDLS, YYNGEE.

This clone came up a few times. This chain joins TRBV5-4 and TRBJ1-1; unclear D gene. Trimming took off 2 bases at V and 6 bases at J, with 11 bases between the two ends. The CDR3 spans 13 residues. Germline V lookup: CDR1 SGHNT, CDR2 YYREEE (reference sequence). This CDR3 reads CASSFRDLPEAFF. The CDR3 coding sequence is TGTGCCAGCAGCTTCAGAGACTTGCCTGAAGCTTTCTTT.

J is TRBJ2-3 and V is TRBV18; 7 positions agree with TRBD1. Germline V gene lookup returns CDR1 KGHSH and CDR2 LQKENI. The CDR3 spans 15 residues. Unmatched junction bases numbered 5, after V lost 3 bases and J lost 2 bases. In DNA form, the CDR3 reads TGTGCCAGCTCACCTCGACAGGGTTCCACAGATACGCAGTATTTT. It is translated as CASSPRQGSTDTQYF.